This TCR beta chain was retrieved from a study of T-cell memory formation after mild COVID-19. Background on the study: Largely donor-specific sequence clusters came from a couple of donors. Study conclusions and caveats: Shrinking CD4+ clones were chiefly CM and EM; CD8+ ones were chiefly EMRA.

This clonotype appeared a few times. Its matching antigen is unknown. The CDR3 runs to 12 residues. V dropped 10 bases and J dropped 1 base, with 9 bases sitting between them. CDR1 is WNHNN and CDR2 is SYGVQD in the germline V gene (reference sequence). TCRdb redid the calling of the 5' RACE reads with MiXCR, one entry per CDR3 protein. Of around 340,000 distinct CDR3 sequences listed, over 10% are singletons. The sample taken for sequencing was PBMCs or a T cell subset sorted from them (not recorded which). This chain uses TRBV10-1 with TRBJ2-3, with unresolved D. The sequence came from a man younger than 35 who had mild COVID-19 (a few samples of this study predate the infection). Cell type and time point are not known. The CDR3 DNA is TGCGCCACCTCGCAAGGCACAGATACGCAGTATTTT. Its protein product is CATSQGTDTQYF.